This T cell receptor (beta chain) emerged from a study of CD8 T cells in Susac syndrome. V was shortened by 2 bases and J by 3 bases, with 14 bases between the two germline ends. This CDR3 region has 15 residues. Germline V gene sequence: CDR1 MNHEY, CDR2 SVGAGI. The sample holds one count of this clonotype. An input of roughly 0.5 to 1 ug of RNA was subjected to reverse transcription using random hexamers. TCRdb re-called the immunoSEQ multiplex PCR reads through MiXCR, storing one row per CDR3 protein. The table has 400,000 or so distinct CDR3 sequences, more than 80% seen once; the top ten hold about 0.12%. Sequencing of TCR beta was performed on blood CD8+ and CD4+ T cells. The patients who served as multiple sclerosis controls were treatment-naive and had stable or active relapsing-remitting disease that fulfilled the revised McDonald criteria. The CD8+ and CD4+ T cells were negatively isolated, with the TEMRA cells enriched by FACS.

The material sequenced was CD8+ T cells from PBMCs. The V gene is TRBV6-5, the J gene TRBJ2-7; D is unresolved. The source is a human donor with multiple sclerosis. CDR3 DNA: TGTGCCAGCAGTTACAAATACCCTGGCGACTACGAGCAGTACTTC. As protein: CASSYKYPGDYEQYF.